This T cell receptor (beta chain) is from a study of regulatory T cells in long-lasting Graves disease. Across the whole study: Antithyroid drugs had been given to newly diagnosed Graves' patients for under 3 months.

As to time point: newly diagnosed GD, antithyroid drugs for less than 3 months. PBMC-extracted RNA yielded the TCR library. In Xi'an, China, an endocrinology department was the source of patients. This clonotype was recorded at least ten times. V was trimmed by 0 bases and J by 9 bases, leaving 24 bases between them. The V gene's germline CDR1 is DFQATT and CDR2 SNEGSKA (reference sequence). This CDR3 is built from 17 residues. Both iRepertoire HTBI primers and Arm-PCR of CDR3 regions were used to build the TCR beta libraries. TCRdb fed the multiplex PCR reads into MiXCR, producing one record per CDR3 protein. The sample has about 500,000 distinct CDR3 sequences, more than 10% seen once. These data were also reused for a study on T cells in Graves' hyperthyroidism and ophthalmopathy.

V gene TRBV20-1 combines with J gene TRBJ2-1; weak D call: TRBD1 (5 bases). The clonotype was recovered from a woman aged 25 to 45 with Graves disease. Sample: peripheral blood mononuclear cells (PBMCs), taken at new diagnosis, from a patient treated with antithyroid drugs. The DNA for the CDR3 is TGCAGTGCTAGAGATGTCAGGGAAAATTCTTGGCGTGGTGAGCAGTTCTTC. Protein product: CSARDVRENSWRGEQFF.